The 18 T cell receptor beta chains below all came from one sample that was sequenced in a study of neurological immune-mediated disorders. Via MiXCR, TCRdb re-called the 5' RACE reads, giving one row per CDR3 protein. The sample holds more than 50,000 distinct CDR3 sequences, about 3.2% seen once. The sample comprised PBMCs. These receptors originate from a woman aged 55-69 years with multiple sclerosis.

This clonotype was recorded many times. At one of its ends the junction is not consistent with the germline gene, which may arise from a read error. The chain couples TRBV6-5 to TRBJ2-5, with no clear D. Germline CDR1 MNHEY, CDR2 SVGAGI. This CDR3 is 12 amino acids long. CDR3 DNA: TGTGCCAGCAGTTACTCCTCGGGTACACTTTTCTTC. Protein: CASSYSSGTLFF.

About this clonotype itself: A much more abundant neighbour one base away suggests this may be a read error. This chain joins TRBV6-2 or TRBV6-3 and TRBJ2-6; 7 bases are a match to TRBD1. The CDR3 has 17 residues. Germline CDR1 and CDR2: MNHEY and SVGEGT. The J segment lost 3 bases and the V segment lost 2 bases, leaving 7 bases of the junction unmatched. The CDR3 sequence is CASSYVKGGIGANVLTF. Here the CDR3 DNA reads TGTGCCAGCAGTTACGTCAAAGGGGGCATTGGGGCCAACGTCCTGACTTTC.

This clonotype was recorded at least ten times. This rearrangement joins TRBV29-1 to TRBJ2-3; a possible D gene is TRBD2 (6 bases). V lost 3 bases and J lost 3, with 19 bases in between. Looked up from germline, CDR1 is SQVTM and CDR2 is ANQGSEA. The CDR3 sequence is 16 residues long. The CDR3, as DNA: TGCAGCGTTGAGGGAAGTGGGGACCGGGGGACAGATACGCAGTATTTT. It is translated as CSVEGSGDRGTDTQYF.

This clonotype was recorded many times. The rearrangement links TRBV9 to TRBJ1-5; TRBD1 is a possible D gene (6 bases). CDR3 size: 14 residues. The ends were cut back, 0 bases at V and 5 bases at J, with 9 bases in the middle. The germline V gene encodes CDR1 SGDLS and CDR2 YYNGEE. The DNA of the CDR3 is TGTGCCAGCAGCGTAGATACAGGGCATCAGCCCCAGCATTTT. Translating it yields CASSVDTGHQPQHF.

This clonotype was detected ten times or more. V usage is TRBV5-6 and J usage is TRBJ2-1; 7 positions match TRBD2. Germline trimming cut 1 base from V and 7 bases from J; bases unmatched to any gene: 8. There are 15 residues in the CDR3. Germline CDR1 SGHDT, CDR2 YYEEEE. For the CDR3, the DNA is TGTGCCAGCAGCTTGTTACAGCGGGGAAGTAATGAGCAGTTCTTC. It translates to CASSLLQRGSNEQFF.

The V gene is TRBV20-1, the J gene TRBJ2-5; D unresolved. Germline V gives CDR1 DFQATT, CDR2 SNEGSKA (reference sequence). V lost 0 bases to trimming and J lost 2 bases, with 16 bases between them. There are 16 residues in the CDR3. Here the CDR3 reads CSARDSHIAIQETQYF. The CDR3 coding sequence is TGCAGTGCTAGAGATTCCCATATCGCCATTCAAGAGACCCAGTACTTC.

In its sample, this clonotype was seen many times. The chain has TRBV28 and TRBJ2-7, with D tentatively TRBD1 (6 bases). The V gene lost 6 bases and the J gene lost 2 bases, with 14 bases spanning the gap. This CDR3 has 14 residues. Per the germline V gene, CDR1 is MDHEN and CDR2 is SYDVKM. This CDR3 is CASSISTGPYEQYF. The DNA of the CDR3 is TGTGCCAGCAGCATTTCGACAGGACCCTACGAGCAGTACTTC.

This clonotype was counted at least ten times. The V call is TRBV5-6, the J call TRBJ1-1; D remains unclear. The CDR3 is 14 amino acids. Germline CDR1 reads SGHDT; CDR2 reads YYEEEE. Trimming removed 4 bases at V and 1 base at J, with 11 bases between. The CDR3 loop is CASSRPRANTEAFF. CDR3 nucleotide sequence: TGTGCCAGCAGCCGACCAAGAGCGAACACTGAAGCTTTCTTT.

This clonotype was seen repeatedly, ten times or more. V usage is TRBV20-1 and J usage is TRBJ2-7; 8 nucleotides match TRBD1. Germline V CDR1 and CDR2: DFQATT, SNEGSKA (reference sequence). CDR3 length: 14 amino acids. V shed 1 base, J shed 1 base, and the junction held 3 bases outside the gene matches. The CDR3 protein is CSARAGGRSYEQYF. The DNA of the CDR3 is TGCAGTGCTAGAGCAGGGGGCAGGTCCTACGAGCAGTACTTC.

In its sample, this clonotype was seen many times. This chain links TRBV5-1 with TRBJ1-4, with a weak D call TRBD1 (5 bases). V was pared by 5 bases and J by 0 bases, with 11 bases between. Germline V gene sequence: CDR1 SGHRS, CDR2 YFSETQ. The length of the CDR3 is 15 residues. This chain's CDR3 is CASRAQGTTNEKLFF. DNA for the CDR3: TGCGCCAGCAGGGCTCAGGGAACAACTAATGAAAAACTGTTTTTT.

This clonotype was recorded many times. The gene calls are TRBV12-3 or TRBV12-4 and TRBJ1-1; tentatively, D is TRBD1 (6 bases). With 3 bases removed from V and 1 base from J, the gap between germline ends came to 12 bases. The CDR3 has 15 residues. The CDR3 bases are TGTGCCAGCAGTTTTCTGGGGACAAAGAACACTGAAGCTTTCTTT. Protein: CASSFLGTKNTEAFF.

This clonotype was seen only a few times. The conserved phenylalanine or tryptophan is not found at the CDR3 terminus, so this likely reflects a read error. The CDR3 DNA follows: TGTGCCAGCAGCCAGCTCTTTGCGGATGGCTACACCAAC. This codes for CASSQLFADGYTN. This chain uses TRBV4-2 with TRBJ1-2; D is undetermined. The CDR3 length is 13 residues. Trimming removed 3 bases at V and 6 bases at J, with 11 bases between. The germline gives CDR1 LGHNA, CDR2 YNFKEQ.

This clonotype was counted at least ten times. The gene calls are TRBV7-9 and TRBJ1-2; D is ambiguous. The V and J ends lost 2 bases and 4 bases respectively, with 17 bases between them. The CDR3 runs to 16 residues. Germline loops: CDR1 SEHNR, CDR2 FQNEAQ (reference sequence). The CDR3 coding sequence is TGTGCCAGCAGCTTATTCCCTGCCGGTAGACGCTATGGCTACACCTTC. Its translation: CASSLFPAGRRYGYTF.

This clonotype was counted ten times or more. The gene calls are TRBV28 and TRBJ2-5; D is unclear. V lost 5 bases and J 1 base, leaving 11 bases between the germline ends. The length of the CDR3 is 14 residues. In germline, CDR1 is MDHEN, CDR2 SYDVKM. The CDR3 coding sequence is TGTGCCAGCAGTCTCTCGGGCCCCCAAGAGACCCAGTACTTC. As protein: CASSLSGPQETQYF. The full variable domain, in which reference TRBV28 and TRBJ2-5 provide the parts outside the CDR3, is DVKVTQSSRYLVKRTGEKVFLECVQDMDHENMFWYRQDPGLGLRLIYFSYDVKMKEKGDIPEGYSVSREKKERFSLILESASTNQTSMYLCASSLSGPQETQYFGPGTRLLVL.

The rearrangement joins TRBV15 to TRBJ2-5; D gene ambiguous. The length of the CDR3 is 12 residues. V lost 2 bases to trimming and J lost 5 bases, with 6 bases between them. Germline CDR1 reads LNHNV; CDR2 reads YYDKDF (reference sequence). CDR3 coding DNA: TGTGCCACCAGCAGATCCAAGGAGACCCAGTACTTC. Translating it yields CATSRSKETQYF.

This clonotype was seen at least ten times. The chain combines TRBV14 with TRBJ2-3, with 7 bases that match TRBD1. The CDR3 has 14 amino acids. Per the germline V gene, CDR1 is SGHDN and CDR2 is FVKESK. Trimming at V came to 7 bases and at J to 1 base, leaving 5 bases not matched to a gene. CDR3 coding DNA: TGTGCCAGCACCGGACAGGCTCGCACAGATACGCAGTATTTT. Translating it yields CASTGQARTDTQYF.

This clonotype was seen many times. V gene TRBV7-3 combines with J gene TRBJ2-1, with D perhaps TRBD1 or TRBD2 (5 bases each). Per the germline V gene, CDR1 is SGHTA and CDR2 is FQGTGA. This CDR3 contains 15 residues. V was clipped by 2 bases and J by 2 bases, with 10 bases between them. This CDR3 reads CASSLPRDPYNEQFF. The CDR3 coding sequence is TGTGCCAGCAGCTTACCCAGGGACCCCTACAATGAGCAGTTCTTC.

This clonotype was observed at least ten times. The rearrangement uses TRBV6-6 and TRBJ2-7; 9 bases align to TRBD1. The germline V gene has CDR1 MNHNY and CDR2 SVGAGI (reference sequence). This CDR3 spans 13 amino acids. Losses at the gene ends were 5 bases for V and 6 bases for J; bases not matched to a gene: 5. As DNA, the CDR3 is TGTGCCAGCAGTGGGGACAGGGTATTCGAGCAGTACTTC. Protein sequence: CASSGDRVFEQYF.